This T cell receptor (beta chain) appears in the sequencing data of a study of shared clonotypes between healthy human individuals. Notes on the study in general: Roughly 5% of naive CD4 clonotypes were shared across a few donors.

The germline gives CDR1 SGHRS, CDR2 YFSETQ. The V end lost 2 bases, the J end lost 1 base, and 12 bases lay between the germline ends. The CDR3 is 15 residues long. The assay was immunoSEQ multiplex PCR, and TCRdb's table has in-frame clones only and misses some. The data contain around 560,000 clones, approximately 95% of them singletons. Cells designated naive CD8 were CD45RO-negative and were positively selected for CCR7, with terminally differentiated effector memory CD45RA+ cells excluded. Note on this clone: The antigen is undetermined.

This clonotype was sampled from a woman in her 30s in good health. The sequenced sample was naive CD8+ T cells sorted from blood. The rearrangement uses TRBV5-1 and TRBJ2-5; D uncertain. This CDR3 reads CASSFFPDTQETQYF. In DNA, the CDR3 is TGCGCCAGCAGCTTCTTCCCTGACACCCAAGAGACCCAGTACTTC.